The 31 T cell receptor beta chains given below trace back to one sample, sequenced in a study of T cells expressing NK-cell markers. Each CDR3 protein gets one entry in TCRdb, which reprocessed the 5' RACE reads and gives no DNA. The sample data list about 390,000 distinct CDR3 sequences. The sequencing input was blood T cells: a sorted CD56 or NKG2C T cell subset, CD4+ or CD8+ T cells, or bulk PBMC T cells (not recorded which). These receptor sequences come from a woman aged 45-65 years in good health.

The CDR3 region is CASSSSQADNEQFF. The chain links TRBV11-2 to TRBJ2-1. The CDR3 length is 14 residues. Germline V gives CDR1 SGHAT, CDR2 FQNNGV.

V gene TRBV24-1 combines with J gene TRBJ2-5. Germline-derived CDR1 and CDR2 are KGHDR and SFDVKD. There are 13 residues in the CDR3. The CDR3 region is CATSDHHQETQYF.

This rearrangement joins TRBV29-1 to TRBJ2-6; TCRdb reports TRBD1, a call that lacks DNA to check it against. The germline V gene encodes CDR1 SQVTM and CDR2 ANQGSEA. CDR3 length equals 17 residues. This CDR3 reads CSVEDARGSSGANVLTF.

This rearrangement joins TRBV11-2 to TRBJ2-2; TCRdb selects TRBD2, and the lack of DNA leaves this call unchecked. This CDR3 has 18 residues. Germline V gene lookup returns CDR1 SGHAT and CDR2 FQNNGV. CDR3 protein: CASYQLRRTNANTGELFF.

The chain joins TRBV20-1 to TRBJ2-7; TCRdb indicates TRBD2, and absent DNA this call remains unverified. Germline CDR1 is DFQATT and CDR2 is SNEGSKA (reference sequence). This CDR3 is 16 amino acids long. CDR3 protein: CSARWINSGPTYEQYF.

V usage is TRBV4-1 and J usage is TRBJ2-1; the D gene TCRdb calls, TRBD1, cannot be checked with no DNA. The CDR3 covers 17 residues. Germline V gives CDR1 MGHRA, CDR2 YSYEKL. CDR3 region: CASSQPPGTGAYNEQFF.

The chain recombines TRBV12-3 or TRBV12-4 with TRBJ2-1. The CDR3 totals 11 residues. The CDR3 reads CASSLILEQFF.

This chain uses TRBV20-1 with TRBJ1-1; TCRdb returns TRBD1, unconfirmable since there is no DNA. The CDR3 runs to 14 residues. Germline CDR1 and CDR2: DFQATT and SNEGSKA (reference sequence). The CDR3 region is CSASGQGLNTEAFF.

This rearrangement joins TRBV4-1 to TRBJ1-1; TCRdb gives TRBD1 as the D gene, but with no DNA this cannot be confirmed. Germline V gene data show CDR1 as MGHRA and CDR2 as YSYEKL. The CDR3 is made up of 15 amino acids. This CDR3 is CASSPMDRGQYEAFF.

The CDR3 region is CASSYRAEHNEQFF. This chain links TRBV7-8 with TRBJ2-1; the D gene TCRdb calls, TRBD2, cannot be checked with no DNA. CDR3 size: 14 residues. The germline V gene encodes CDR1 SGHVS and CDR2 FQNEAQ.

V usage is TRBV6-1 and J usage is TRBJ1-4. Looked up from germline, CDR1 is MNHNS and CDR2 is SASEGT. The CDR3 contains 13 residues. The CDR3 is CASSEWRFESLFF.

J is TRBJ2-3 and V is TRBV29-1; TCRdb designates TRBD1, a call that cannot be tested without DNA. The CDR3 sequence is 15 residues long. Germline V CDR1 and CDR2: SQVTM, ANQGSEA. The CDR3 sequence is CSVYPGHLLTDTQYF.

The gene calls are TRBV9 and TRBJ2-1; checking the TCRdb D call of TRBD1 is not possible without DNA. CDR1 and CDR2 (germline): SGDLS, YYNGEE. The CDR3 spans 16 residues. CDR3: CASSSNGGGGDNEQFF.

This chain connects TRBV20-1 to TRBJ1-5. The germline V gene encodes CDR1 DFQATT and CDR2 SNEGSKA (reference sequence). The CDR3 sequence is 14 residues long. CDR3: CSASDGYSNQPQHF.

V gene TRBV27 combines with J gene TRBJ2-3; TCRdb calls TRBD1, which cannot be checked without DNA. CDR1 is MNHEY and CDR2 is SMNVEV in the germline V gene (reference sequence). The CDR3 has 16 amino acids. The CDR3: CASSPRQGAKVDTQYF.

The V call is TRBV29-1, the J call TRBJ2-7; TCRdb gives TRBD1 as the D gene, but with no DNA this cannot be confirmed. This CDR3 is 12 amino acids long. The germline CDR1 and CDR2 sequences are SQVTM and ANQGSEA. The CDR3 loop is CSGGQVAYEQYF.

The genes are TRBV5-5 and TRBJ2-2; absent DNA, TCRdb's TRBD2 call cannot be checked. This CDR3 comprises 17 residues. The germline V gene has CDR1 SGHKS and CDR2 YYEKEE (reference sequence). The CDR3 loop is CASSLVRTSFSGGELFF.

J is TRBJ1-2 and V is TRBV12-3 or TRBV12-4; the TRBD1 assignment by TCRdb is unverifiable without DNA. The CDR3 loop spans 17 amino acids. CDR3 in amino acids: CASSPRNTPGDTYGYTF.

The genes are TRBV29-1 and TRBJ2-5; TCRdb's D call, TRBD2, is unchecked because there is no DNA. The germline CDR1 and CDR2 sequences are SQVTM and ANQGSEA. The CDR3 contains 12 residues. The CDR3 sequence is CSVELAIETQYF.

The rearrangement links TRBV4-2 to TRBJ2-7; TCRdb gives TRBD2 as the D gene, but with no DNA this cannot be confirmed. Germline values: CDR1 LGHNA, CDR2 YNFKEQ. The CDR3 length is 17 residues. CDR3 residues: CASSQGGWTSGTYEQYF.

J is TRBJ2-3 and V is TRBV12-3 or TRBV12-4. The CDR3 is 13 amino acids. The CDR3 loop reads CASSLSGSDTQYF.

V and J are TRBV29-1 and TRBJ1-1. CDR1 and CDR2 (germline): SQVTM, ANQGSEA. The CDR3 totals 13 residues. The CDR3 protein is CSVSGSSNTEAFF.

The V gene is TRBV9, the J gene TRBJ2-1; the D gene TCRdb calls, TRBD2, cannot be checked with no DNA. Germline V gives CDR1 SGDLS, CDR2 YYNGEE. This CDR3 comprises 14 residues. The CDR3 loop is CASSAPGLAHEQFF.

CDR3 amino acids: CAISERVVASGNSTDTQYF. The chain combines TRBV10-3 with TRBJ2-3; TCRdb reports TRBD2, a call that lacks DNA to check it against. This CDR3 spans 19 amino acids. Germline CDR1 reads ENHRY; CDR2 reads SYGVKD.

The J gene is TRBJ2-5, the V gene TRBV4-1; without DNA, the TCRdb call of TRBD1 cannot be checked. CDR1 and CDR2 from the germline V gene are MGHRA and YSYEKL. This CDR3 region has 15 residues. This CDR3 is CASSQGPVSQETQYF.

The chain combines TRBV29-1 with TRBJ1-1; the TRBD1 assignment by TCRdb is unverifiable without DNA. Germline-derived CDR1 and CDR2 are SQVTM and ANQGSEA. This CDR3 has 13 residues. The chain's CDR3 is CSVRTESNTEAFF.

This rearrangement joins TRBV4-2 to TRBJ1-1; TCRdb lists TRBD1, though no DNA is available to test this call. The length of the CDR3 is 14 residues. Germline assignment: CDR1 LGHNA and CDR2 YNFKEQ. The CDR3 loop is CASSQEGEGSEAFF.

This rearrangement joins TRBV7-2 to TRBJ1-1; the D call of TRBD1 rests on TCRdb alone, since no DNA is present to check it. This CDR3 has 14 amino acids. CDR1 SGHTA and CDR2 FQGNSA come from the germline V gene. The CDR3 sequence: CASRGTGRVTEAFF. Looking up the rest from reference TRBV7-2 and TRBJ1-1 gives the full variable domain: GAGVSQSPSNKVTEKGKDVELRCDPISGHTALYWYRQSLGQGLEFLIYFQGNSAPDKSGLPSDRFSAERTGGSVSTLTIQRTQQEDSAVYLCASRGTGRVTEAFFGQGTRLTVV.

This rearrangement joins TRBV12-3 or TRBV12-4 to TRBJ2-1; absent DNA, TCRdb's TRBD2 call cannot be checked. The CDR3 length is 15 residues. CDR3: CASSFSGGRWDEQFF.

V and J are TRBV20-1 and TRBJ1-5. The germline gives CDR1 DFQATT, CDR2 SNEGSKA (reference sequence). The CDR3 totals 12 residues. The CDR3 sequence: CSARGPSQPQHF.

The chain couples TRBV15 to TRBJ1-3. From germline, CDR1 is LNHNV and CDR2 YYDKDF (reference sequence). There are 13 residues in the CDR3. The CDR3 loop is CATRSDTGDTIYF.